This T cell receptor (beta chain) was recorded in a study of response to subunit inactivated influenza vaccine. Study conclusions and caveats: Authors suggested few new T cells are recruited by each seasonal influenza vaccination.

Between the trimmed V and J ends, which lost 10 bases and 7 bases, there was a span of 20 bases. Germline CDR1 and CDR2: MDHEN and SYDVKM. CDR3 size: 14 residues. TCRdb redid the calling of the RT-PCR reads with MiXCR, one entry per CDR3 protein. This sample has 530,000 or so distinct CDR3 sequences, with approximately 14% found just once. Comments on this clonotype: What it recognizes is unknown.

This sequence joins TRBV28 and TRBJ2-1; TRBD2 is a possible D gene (6 bases). This material consisted of PBMCs from blood, taken 12 days after vaccination. The sequence derives from a man aged 50-60 years who received an inactivated influenza vaccine. CDR3 amino acids: CATLNGLSGNEQFF. DNA for the CDR3: TGTGCCACCCTGAACGGACTATCGGGGAATGAGCAGTTCTTC.